This T cell receptor beta chain was captured in a study of CD8 T cells in Susac syndrome. Overall study results and limits: By the study's own acknowledgment, its TCR sequencing and HLA analysis included relatively few individuals.

Random hexamers were used to reverse transcribe an amount of about 0.45 to 1 ug RNA. Amplification of TCR beta CDR3 spanned 54 Vbeta and 13 Jbeta via immunoSEQ multiplex PCR. One entry per CDR3 protein results from TCRdb running MiXCR on the immunoSEQ multiplex PCR reads. The data hold 150,000 to 200,000 distinct CDR3 sequences, with roughly 94% observed a single time. Controls were healthy donors chosen to match patients in age and sex. In regard to this clonotype: Its antigen is unknown.

The germline V gene has CDR1 SGHRS and CDR2 YFSETQ. This CDR3 is built from 14 residues. The trim removed 2 bases at V and 4 bases at J, leaving 4 bases unmatched. The chain combines TRBV5-1 with TRBJ2-7; TRBD2 aligns across 9 bases. This receptor was taken from a human donor in good health. Sequences were obtained from CD4+ T cells from PBMCs. The CDR3 loop reads CASSLELAGYEQYF. DNA of the CDR3: TGCGCCAGCAGCTTAGAACTAGCGGGTTACGAGCAGTACTTC. Filled out from reference TRBV5-1 and TRBJ2-7, the complete variable domain reads KAGVTQTPRYLIKTRGQQVTLSCSPISGHRSVSWYQQTPGQGLQFLFEYFSETQRNKGNFPGRFSGRQFSNSRSEMNVSTLELGDSALYLCASSLELAGYEQYFGPGTRLTVT.